These T cell receptor beta chains were read from a single sample in a study of identical twins. TCRdb re-analysed the 5' RACE reads in MiXCR, keeping a single row per CDR3 protein. This sample has 600,000 to 850,000 distinct CDR3 sequences, with 18% found just once. These sequences were also reported in another study, on T cells expressing NK-cell markers.

Sequenced material: PBMCs. These receptors were obtained from a woman aged 18 to 35 in good health. The CDR3 runs from the conserved cysteine through the conserved F or W. Each record gives: V gene, J gene, D gene, clone size, CDR3 DNA, CDR3 protein. D genes are given only for firm matches. Only part of the rows carry a size: once, few, many, or a class if the clone is expanded.

TRBV5-5,TRBJ2-7,-,few,TGTGCCAGCAGCTTCGCCCTGGACGCTTCCTACGAGCAGTACTTC,CASSFALDASYEQYF
TRBV7-9,TRBJ1-6,-,-,TGTGCCAGCAGCTCTTCTGTGCTGAGCTCCTATAATTCACCCCTCCACTTT,CASSSSVLSSYNSPLHF
TRBV20-1,TRBJ1-1,-,few,TGCAGTGCTAGAGTACCTTACACTGAAGCTTTCTTT,CSARVPYTEAFF
TRBV20-1,TRBJ2-7,TRBD2,-,TGCAGTGCTAGCACTCTTGACCCGGGACTAGCGGGAGGGCCCGAGCAGTACTTC,CSASTLDPGLAGGPEQYF
TRBV3-1,TRBJ1-1,-,-,TGTGCCAGCAGCCAGTGGGGGGTTGATGAAGCTTTCTTT,CASSQWGVDEAFF
TRBV10-3,TRBJ2-7,-,few,TGTGCCATGGCGCAAACAAAGGCATCGGGCGAGCAGTACTTC,CAMAQTKASGEQYF
TRBV12-3/TRBV12-4,TRBJ1-2,-,many,TGTGCCAGCAGCCGCTTAGGGTACTATGGCTACACCTTC,CASSRLGYYGYTF
TRBV19,TRBJ2-7,TRBD1,-,TGTGCCAGTAGTATCTCCGGGACAGACTACGAGCAGTACTTC,CASSISGTDYEQYF
TRBV27,TRBJ2-2,TRBD2,-,TGTGCCAGCGGGTTCGCTAGCGGTCTCCCGGCGGAGCTGTTTTTT,CASGFASGLPAELFF
TRBV20-1,TRBJ1-5,-,-,TGCAGTGCCGGCGGCACTCAGCCCCAGCATTTT,CSAGGTQPQHF
TRBV5-6,TRBJ2-3,-,-,TGTGCCAGCAGCTTCGTGACTATCACAGATACGCAGTATTTT,CASSFVTITDTQYF
TRBV12-3/TRBV12-4,TRBJ2-7,-,-,TGTGCCAGCAGTTTTAGCGCCCAAATGGGCGAGCAGTACTTC,CASSFSAQMGEQYF
TRBV7-9,TRBJ2-7,-,-,TGTGCCAGCAGCTTAGGGATCCCGTGGAGTGAGCAGTACTTC,CASSLGIPWSEQYF
TRBV10-3,TRBJ2-7,TRBD2,few,TGTGCCATCAGAACTAGCGGGACGTACGAGCAGTACTTC,CAIRTSGTYEQYF
TRBV5-1,TRBJ2-1,TRBD2,few,TGCGCCAGCAGCTTGGCTTCGACTAGCGGGAGGACGGAGCAGTTCTTC,CASSLASTSGRTEQFF
TRBV5-5,TRBJ2-2,TRBD2,-,TGTGCCAGCAGCTTGGCGTCCCTAGCGGGTGTCACCGGGGAGCTGTTTTTT,CASSLASLAGVTGELFF
TRBV5-1,TRBJ2-7,TRBD1,-,TGCGCCAGCAGCTTGGAGGGACAGGGCGACGAGCAGTACTTC,CASSLEGQGDEQYF
TRBV5-5,TRBJ2-1,-,-,TGTGCCAGCAGCTTGCAGGGCCTAAGAGAGCAGTTCTTC,CASSLQGLREQFF
TRBV12-3/TRBV12-4,TRBJ2-3,TRBD2,few,TGTGCCAGCAGTTTAGGCGGGGGAAGCTCAGATACGCAGTATTTT,CASSLGGGSSDTQYF
TRBV12-3/TRBV12-4,TRBJ2-7,-,-,TGTGCCAGCAATAAACAGGGTACGGGACCCTACGAGCAGTACTTC,CASNKQGTGPYEQYF
TRBV12-3/TRBV12-4,TRBJ2-7,-,many,TGTGCCAGCAGTTTTATGGGCCTCAGGAGGGAGTACGAGCAGTACTTC,CASSFMGLRREYEQYF
TRBV12-3/TRBV12-4,TRBJ1-2,-,few,TGTGCCAGCACCTCAAGAAGGGTCCCTAACTATGGCTACACCTTC,CASTSRRVPNYGYTF
TRBV12-3/TRBV12-4,TRBJ2-1,-,-,TGTGCCAGCAGTCCTCTTGCCGTGGACACCGTCAAGCAGTTCTTC,CASSPLAVDTVKQFF
TRBV10-3,TRBJ1-3,-,-,TGTGCCACCTCCACCCGCTCTGGAAACACCATATATTTT,CATSTRSGNTIYF